What follows are 2 T cell receptor beta chains derived from one specimen sequenced in a study of neoadjuvant anti-PD-1 for oral cavity cancer. Time point specified: after neoadjuvant nivolumab, at surgical resection. TCRdb's copy holds only in-frame clones and misses some; the assay was immunoSEQ multiplex PCR. The sample has 8,500 to 9,500 clones, over 70% seen once. This specimen consisted of PBMCs, obtained after nivolumab (anti-PD-1) treatment. The receptors were gathered from a person between 40 and 85 years old with oral cavity squamous cell carcinoma.

CDR3: CASSLVRGGSNEQFF. CDR3 nucleotides: TGTGCCAGCAGCTTAGTCCGCGGGGGCTCCAATGAGCAGTTCTTC. The chain combines TRBV7-3 with TRBJ2-1; tentatively, D is TRBD2 (7 bases). V was trimmed by 2 bases and J by 6 bases, leaving 14 bases between them. Germline loops: CDR1 SGHTA, CDR2 FQGTGA. The CDR3 runs to 15 residues.

This rearrangement joins TRBV5-4 to TRBJ2-2; TRBD2 matches 8 bases. This CDR3 has 15 residues. The germline gives CDR1 SGHNT, CDR2 YYREEE (reference sequence). V shed 2 bases and J 8 bases; nucleotides not matched to a gene: 8. In DNA form, the CDR3 reads TGTGCCAGCAGCTTTGGGACTAGGGGTGAAGGGGAGCTGTTTTTT. Amino acid sequence: CASSFGTRGEGELFF.